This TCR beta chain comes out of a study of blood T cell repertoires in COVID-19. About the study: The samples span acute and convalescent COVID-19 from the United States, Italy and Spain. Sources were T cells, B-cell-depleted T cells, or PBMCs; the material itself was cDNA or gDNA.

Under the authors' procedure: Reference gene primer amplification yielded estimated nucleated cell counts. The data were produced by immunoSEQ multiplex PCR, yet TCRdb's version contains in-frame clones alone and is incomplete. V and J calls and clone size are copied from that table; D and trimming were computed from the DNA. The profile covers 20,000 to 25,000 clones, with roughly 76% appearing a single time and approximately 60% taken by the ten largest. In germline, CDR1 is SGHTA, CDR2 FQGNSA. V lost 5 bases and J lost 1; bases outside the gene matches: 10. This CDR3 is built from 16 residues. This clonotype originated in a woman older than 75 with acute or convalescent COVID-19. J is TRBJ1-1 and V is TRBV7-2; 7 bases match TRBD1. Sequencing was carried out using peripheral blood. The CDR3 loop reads CASSSRTGTANTEAFF. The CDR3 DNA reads TGTGCCAGCAGCAGTCGAACCGGGACAGCGAACACTGAAGCTTTCTTT.